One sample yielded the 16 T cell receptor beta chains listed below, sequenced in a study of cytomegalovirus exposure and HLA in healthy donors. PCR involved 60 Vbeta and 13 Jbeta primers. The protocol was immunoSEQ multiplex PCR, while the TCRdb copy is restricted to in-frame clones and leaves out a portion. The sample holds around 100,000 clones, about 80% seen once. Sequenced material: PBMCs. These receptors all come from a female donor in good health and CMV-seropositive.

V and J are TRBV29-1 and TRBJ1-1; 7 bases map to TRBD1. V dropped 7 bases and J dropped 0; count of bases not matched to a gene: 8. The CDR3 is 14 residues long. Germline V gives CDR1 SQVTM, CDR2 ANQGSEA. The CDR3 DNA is TGCAGCGCCGGACAGGACCCCATGAACACTGAAGCTTTCTTT. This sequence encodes CSAGQDPMNTEAFF.

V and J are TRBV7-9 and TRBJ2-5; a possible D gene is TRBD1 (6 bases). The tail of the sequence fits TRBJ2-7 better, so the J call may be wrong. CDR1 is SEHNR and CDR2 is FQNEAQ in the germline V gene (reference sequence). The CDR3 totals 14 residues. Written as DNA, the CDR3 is TGTGCCAGCAGCGGTACAGGGTACTCCTACGAGCAGTACTTC. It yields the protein CASSGTGYSYEQYF.

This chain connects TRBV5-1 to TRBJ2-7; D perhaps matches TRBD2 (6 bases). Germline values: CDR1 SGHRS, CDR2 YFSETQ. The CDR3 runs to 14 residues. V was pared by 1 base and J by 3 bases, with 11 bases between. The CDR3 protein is CASSLRLVSYEQYF. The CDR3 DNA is TGCGCCAGCAGCTTGCGACTAGTCAGCTACGAGCAGTACTTC.

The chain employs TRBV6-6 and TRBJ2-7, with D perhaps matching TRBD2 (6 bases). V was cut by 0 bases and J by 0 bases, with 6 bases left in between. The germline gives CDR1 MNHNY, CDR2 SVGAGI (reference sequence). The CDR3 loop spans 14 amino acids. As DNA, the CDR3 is TGTGCCAGCAGTTACTCGGAGGGCTCCTACGAGCAGTACTTC. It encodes CASSYSEGSYEQYF.

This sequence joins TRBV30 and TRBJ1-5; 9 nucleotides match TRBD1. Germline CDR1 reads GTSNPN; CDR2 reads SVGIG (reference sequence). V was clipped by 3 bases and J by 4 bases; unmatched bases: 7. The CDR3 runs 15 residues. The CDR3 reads CAWSGQGLINQPQHF. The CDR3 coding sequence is TGTGCCTGGAGCGGACAGGGGCTCATTAATCAGCCCCAGCATTTT.

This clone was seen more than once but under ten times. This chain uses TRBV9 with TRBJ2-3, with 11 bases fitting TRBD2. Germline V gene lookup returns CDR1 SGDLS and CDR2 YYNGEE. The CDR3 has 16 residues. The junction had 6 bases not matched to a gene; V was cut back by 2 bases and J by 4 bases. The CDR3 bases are TGTGCCAGCAGCGTGTATAGCGGGGGGGTCGCAGATACGCAGTATTTT. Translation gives CASSVYSGGVADTQYF.

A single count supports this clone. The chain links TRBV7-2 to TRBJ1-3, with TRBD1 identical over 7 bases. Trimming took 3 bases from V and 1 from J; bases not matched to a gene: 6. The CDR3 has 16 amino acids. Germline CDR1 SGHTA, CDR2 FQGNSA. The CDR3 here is CASSLKGAVSGNTIYF. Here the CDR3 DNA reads TGTGCCAGCAGCTTGAAGGGGGCCGTATCTGGAAACACCATATATTTT.

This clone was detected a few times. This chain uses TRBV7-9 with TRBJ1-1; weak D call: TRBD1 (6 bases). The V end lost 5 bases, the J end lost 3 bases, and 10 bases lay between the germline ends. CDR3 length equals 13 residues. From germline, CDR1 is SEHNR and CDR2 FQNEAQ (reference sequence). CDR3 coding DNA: TGTGCCAGCAGCGCAACAGGGTACACTGAAGCTTTCTTT. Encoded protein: CASSATGYTEAFF.

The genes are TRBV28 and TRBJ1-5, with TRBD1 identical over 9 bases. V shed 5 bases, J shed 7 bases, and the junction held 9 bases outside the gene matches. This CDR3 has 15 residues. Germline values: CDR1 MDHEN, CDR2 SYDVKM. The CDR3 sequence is CASSKGQGRRQPQHF. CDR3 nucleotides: TGTGCCAGCAGTAAGGGACAGGGTCGGAGACAGCCCCAGCATTTT.

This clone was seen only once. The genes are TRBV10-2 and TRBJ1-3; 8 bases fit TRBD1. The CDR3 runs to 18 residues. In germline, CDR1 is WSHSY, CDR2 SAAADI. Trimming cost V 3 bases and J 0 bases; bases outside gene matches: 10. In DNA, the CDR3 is TGCGCCAGCAGTGACCAAAACAGGGGGATACCCTCTGGAAACACCATATATTTT. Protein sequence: CASSDQNRGIPSGNTIYF.

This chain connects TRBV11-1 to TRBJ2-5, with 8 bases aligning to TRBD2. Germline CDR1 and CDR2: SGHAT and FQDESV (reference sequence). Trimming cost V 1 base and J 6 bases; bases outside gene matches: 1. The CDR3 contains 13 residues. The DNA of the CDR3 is TGTGCCAGCAGCTTAGGGACTAGCAAGACCCAGTACTTC. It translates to CASSLGTSKTQYF.

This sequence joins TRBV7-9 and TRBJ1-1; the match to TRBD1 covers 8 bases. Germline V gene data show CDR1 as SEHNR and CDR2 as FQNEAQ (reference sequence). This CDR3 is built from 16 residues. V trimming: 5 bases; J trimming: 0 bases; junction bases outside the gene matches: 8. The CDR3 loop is CASSLGTGYMNTEAFF. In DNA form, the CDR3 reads TGTGCCAGCAGCCTCGGGACAGGTTACATGAACACTGAAGCTTTCTTT.

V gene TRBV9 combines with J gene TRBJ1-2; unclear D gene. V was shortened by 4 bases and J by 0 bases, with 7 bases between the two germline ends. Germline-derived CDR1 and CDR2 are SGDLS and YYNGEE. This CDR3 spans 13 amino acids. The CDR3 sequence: CASSPSSNYGYTF. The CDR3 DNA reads TGTGCCAGCAGCCCCTCTTCTAACTATGGCTACACCTTC.

As DNA, the CDR3 is TGTGCCAGCAGTATCCCGACAGTGAACACTGAAGCTTTCTTT. It encodes CASSIPTVNTEAFF. This chain links TRBV28 with TRBJ1-1; D may be TRBD1 (5 bases). The CDR3 extends over 14 amino acids. Germline V CDR1 and CDR2: MDHEN, SYDVKM. The ends were cut back, 5 bases at V and 0 bases at J, with 10 bases in the middle.

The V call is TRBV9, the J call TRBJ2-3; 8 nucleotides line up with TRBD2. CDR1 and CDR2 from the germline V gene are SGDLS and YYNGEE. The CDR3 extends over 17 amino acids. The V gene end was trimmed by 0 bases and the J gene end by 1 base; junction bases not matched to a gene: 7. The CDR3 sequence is CASSVAGGEVGTDTQYF. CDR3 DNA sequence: TGTGCCAGCAGCGTAGCCGGGGGGGAAGTGGGCACAGATACGCAGTATTTT. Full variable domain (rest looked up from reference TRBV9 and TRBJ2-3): DSGVTQTPKHLITATGQRVTLRCSPRSGDLSVYWYQQSLDQGLQFLIQYYNGEERAKGNILERFSAQQFPDLHSELNLSSLELGDSALYFCASSVAGGEVGTDTQYFGPGTRLTVL.

CDR3 residues: CATRTSGSTDTQYF. The CDR3 nucleotides read TGTGCCACCCGGACTAGCGGGAGCACAGATACGCAGTATTTT. V is TRBV6-5 and J is TRBJ2-3; TRBD2 matches 11 bases. This CDR3 is 14 amino acids long. The germline V gene has CDR1 MNHEY and CDR2 SVGAGI. Losses at the gene ends were 10 bases for V and 0 bases for J; bases not matched to a gene: 3.